This passage covers 13 T cell receptor beta chains from one sample sequenced in a study of beta chain features in type 1 diabetes. Notes on the study in general: All four CD4+ subsets from Type 1 diabetes patients carried moderately but significantly shorter TCRB CDR3s.

Antigens for these TCRs are unknown. Sequenced material consisted of expressed TCRB transcripts (all of the isolated RNA was reverse transcribed). Clones were sequenced by immunoSEQ multiplex PCR, and TCRdb holds only the in-frame ones, with some missing. The sample lists 150,000 to 200,000 clones; roughly 60% were seen once. Sample: naive CD4+ T cells from blood. The source is a man younger than 40 with type 1 diabetes.

This chain uses TRBV9 with TRBJ2-5; D could derive from TRBD1 or TRBD2 (6 bases each). The CDR3 extends over 14 amino acids. Germline V gene lookup returns CDR1 SGDLS and CDR2 YYNGEE. Trimming removed 4 bases at V and 5 bases at J, with 15 bases between. The CDR3 nucleotides read TGTGCCAGCAGCTCCCCGGGGGCGCGGGAGACCCAGTACTTC. It yields the protein CASSSPGARETQYF.

The chain is built from TRBV2 and TRBJ2-5; tentative D call: TRBD2 (6 bases). The CDR3 runs 12 residues. Germline V gives CDR1 SNHLY, CDR2 FYNNEI. V lost 10 bases to trimming and J lost 5 bases, with 14 bases between them. CDR3 nucleotides: TGTGCCACGGGACTCGAGGAGGAGACCCAGTACTTC. This sequence encodes CATGLEEETQYF. Using reference TRBV2 and TRBJ2-5 for the parts outside the CDR3, the full variable domain is EPEVTQTPSHQVTQMGQEVILRCVPISNHLYFYWYRQILGQKVEFLVSFYNNEISEKSEIFDDQFSVERPDGSNFTLKIRSTKLEDSAMYFCATGLEEETQYFGPGTRLLVL.

The V call is TRBV29-1, the J call TRBJ2-6; 7 bases agree with TRBD1. This CDR3 region has 15 residues. Germline V CDR1 and CDR2: SQVTM, ANQGSEA. Germline trimming cut 3 bases from V and 2 bases from J; bases unmatched to any gene: 4. CDR3 nucleotides: TGCAGCGTTGAGGGGCAGGGGGCTGGGGCCAACGTCCTGACTTTC. Residues: CSVEGQGAGANVLTF.

This clone was observed a few times. This sequence joins TRBV4-1 and TRBJ2-3; D may be TRBD2 (6 bases). Germline V gene data show CDR1 as MGHRA and CDR2 as YSYEKL. This CDR3 is 14 amino acids long. V lost 4 bases and J lost 5, with 13 bases in between. DNA of the CDR3: TGCGCCAGCAGCCTTGGGGACTGGGGAGATACGCAGTATTTT. Its protein product is CASSLGDWGDTQYF.

The rearrangement uses TRBV29-1 and TRBJ2-3; TRBD2 agrees at 8 bases. Per germline, CDR1 SQVTM and CDR2 ANQGSEA. This CDR3 is built from 14 residues. The CDR3: CPGVRGEWTDTQYF. In nucleotides, the CDR3 is TGCCCCGGAGTGCGGGGGGAGTGGACAGATACGCAGTATTTT.

The chain recombines TRBV5-4 with TRBJ2-1, with TRBD1 as a possible D gene (8 bases). This CDR3 is built from 20 residues. The V and J ends lost 4 bases and 3 bases respectively, with 29 bases between them. CDR1 is SGHNT, CDR2 YYREEE, per germline (reference sequence). CDR3 coding DNA: TGTGCCAGCAGCGTCGACAGGGGTGGAAGCCTAGCGGTAAACTACAATGAGCAGTTCTTC. It translates to CASSVDRGGSLAVNYNEQFF.

The chain couples TRBV29-1 to TRBJ2-3; either TRBD1 or TRBD2 may fit D (5 bases each). The CDR3 is 17 amino acids. Germline-derived CDR1 and CDR2 are SQVTM and ANQGSEA. The V end was cut by 7 bases, the J end by 2 bases, with 25 bases between. CDR3 sequence (DNA): TGCAGCGCTATGAGCGGAATGTTTAGGGGAACCACAGATACGCAGTATTTT. It is translated as CSAMSGMFRGTTDTQYF.

This chain uses TRBV27 with TRBJ2-3; D gene ambiguous. The V end lost 6 bases, the J end lost 2 bases, and 15 bases lay between the germline ends. The CDR3 runs to 15 residues. Per the germline V gene, CDR1 is MNHEY and CDR2 is SMNVEV (reference sequence). CDR3 DNA: TGTGCCAGCAGCTCTACAAGAATCGTCACAGATACGCAGTATTTT. It yields the protein CASSSTRIVTDTQYF.

This sequence joins TRBV28 and TRBJ2-1, with a weak D call TRBD2 (6 bases). Germline V gene lookup returns CDR1 MDHEN and CDR2 SYDVKM. Trimming cost V 6 bases and J 15 bases, with 24 bases left between them. This CDR3 spans 14 amino acids. The CDR3 region has the DNA TGTGCCAGCAGCCTAGCCGGGACTCGCAGGAGTACGTTCTTC. This codes for CASSLAGTRRSTFF.

The rearrangement uses TRBV9 and TRBJ1-4; 7 bases align to TRBD1. The germline gives CDR1 SGDLS, CDR2 YYNGEE. The V segment lost 3 bases and the J segment 2 bases; nucleotides outside the gene matches: 7. The CDR3 length is 16 residues. CDR3 DNA sequence: TGTGCCAGCAGCGAGGGACAGCCAGCGACTAATGAAAAACTGTTTTTT. Its translation: CASSEGQPATNEKLFF.

The gene calls are TRBV14 and TRBJ2-2, with D tentatively TRBD1 or TRBD2 (6 bases each). From germline, CDR1 is SGHDN and CDR2 FVKESK. The V gene lost 1 base and the J gene lost 3 bases, with 12 bases spanning the gap. CDR3 size: 16 residues. CDR3 amino acids: CASSQVGGPDTGELFF. CDR3 bases: TGTGCCAGCAGCCAAGTGGGGGGCCCGGACACCGGGGAGCTGTTTTTT.

The chain joins TRBV7-2 to TRBJ1-4; D is possibly TRBD1 (5 bases). Trimming removed 2 bases at V and 8 bases at J, with 12 bases between. The germline gives CDR1 SGHTA, CDR2 FQGNSA. The CDR3 length is 14 residues. CDR3 sequence: CASSLTGVKEKLFF. In DNA, the CDR3 is TGTGCCAGCAGCTTAACAGGAGTTAAGGAAAAACTGTTTTTT.

This clone was observed a handful of times. The chain is built from TRBV6-6 and TRBJ2-7, with D possibly matching TRBD1 (5 bases). The V and J ends lost 8 bases and 0 bases respectively, with 11 bases between them. Germline assignment: CDR1 MNHNY and CDR2 SVGAGI (reference sequence). The CDR3 extends over 13 amino acids. The CDR3 here is CASGRDSSYEQYF. Here the CDR3 DNA reads TGTGCCAGCGGACGTGACAGCTCCTACGAGCAGTACTTC.